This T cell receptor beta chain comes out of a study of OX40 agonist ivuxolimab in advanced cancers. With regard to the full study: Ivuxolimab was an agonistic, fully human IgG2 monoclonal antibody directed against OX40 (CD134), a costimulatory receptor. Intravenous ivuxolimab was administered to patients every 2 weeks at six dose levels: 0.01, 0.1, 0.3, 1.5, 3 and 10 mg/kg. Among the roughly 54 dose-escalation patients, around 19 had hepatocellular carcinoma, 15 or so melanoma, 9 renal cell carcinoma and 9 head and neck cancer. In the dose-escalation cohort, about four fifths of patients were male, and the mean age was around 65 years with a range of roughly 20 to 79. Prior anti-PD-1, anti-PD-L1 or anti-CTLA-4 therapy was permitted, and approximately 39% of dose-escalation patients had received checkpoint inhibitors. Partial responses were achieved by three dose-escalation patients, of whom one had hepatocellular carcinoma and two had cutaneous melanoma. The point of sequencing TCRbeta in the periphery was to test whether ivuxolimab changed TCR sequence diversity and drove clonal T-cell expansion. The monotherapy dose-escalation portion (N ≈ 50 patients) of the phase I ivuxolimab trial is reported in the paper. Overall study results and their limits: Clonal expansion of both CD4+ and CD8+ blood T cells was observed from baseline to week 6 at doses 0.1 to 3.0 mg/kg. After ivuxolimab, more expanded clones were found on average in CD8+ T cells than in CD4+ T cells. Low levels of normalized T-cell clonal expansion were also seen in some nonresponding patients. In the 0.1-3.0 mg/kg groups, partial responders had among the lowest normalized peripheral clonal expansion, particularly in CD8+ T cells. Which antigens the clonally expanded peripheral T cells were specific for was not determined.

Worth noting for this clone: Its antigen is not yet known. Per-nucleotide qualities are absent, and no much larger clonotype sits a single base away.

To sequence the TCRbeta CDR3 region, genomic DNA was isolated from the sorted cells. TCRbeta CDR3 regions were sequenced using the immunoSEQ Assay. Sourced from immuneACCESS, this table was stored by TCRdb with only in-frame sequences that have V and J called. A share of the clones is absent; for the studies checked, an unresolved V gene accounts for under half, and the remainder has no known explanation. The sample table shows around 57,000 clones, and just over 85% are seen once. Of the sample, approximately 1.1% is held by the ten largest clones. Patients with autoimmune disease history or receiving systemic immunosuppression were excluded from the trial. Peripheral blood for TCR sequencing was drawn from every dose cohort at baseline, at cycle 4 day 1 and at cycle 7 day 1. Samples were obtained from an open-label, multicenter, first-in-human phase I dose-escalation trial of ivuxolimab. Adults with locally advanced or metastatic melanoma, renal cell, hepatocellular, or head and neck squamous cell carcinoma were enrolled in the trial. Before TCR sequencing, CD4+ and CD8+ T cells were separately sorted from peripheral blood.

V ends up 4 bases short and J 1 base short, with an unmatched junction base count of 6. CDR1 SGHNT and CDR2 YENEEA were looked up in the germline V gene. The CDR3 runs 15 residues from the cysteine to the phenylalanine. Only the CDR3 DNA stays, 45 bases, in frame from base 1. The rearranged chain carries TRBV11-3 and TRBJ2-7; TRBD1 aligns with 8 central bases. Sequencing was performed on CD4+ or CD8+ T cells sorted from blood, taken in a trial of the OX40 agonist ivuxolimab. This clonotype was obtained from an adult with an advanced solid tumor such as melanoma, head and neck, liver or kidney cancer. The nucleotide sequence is TGTGCCAGCAGCTCCGGACAGGGCAGATCCTACGAGCAGTACTTC. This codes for CASSSGQGRSYEQYF.